The 26 T cell receptor beta chains presented below share a single source sample, sequenced in a study of blood T cell repertoires in COVID-19. The assay was immunoSEQ multiplex PCR, and TCRdb's table has in-frame clones only and misses some. The table has under 200,000 clones, roughly 80% seen once; the top ten hold 15% to 20%. The specimen was peripheral blood. Receptor source: a man between 60 and 75 years old with active or convalescent COVID-19.

The rearrangement uses TRBV19 and TRBJ2-3; 9 nucleotides agree with TRBD2. The CDR3 length is 14 residues. The J segment lost 2 bases and the V segment lost 6 bases, leaving 3 bases of the junction unmatched. CDR1 and CDR2 (germline): LNHDA, SQIVND (reference sequence). DNA of the CDR3: TGTGCCAGTAGCCCTAGCGGGGCCACAGATACGCAGTATTTT. Translating gives CASSPSGATDTQYF.

This rearrangement joins TRBV4-3 to TRBJ1-5, with D uncertain. CDR3 length equals 14 residues. Germline CDR1 and CDR2: LGHNA and YSLEER. V gave up 0 bases and J gave up 6 bases, with 9 bases separating them. The CDR3 nucleotides are TGCGCCAGCAGCCAAGATCCGGGGATTCAGCCCCAGCATTTT. It specifies CASSQDPGIQPQHF.

This CDR3 is CASRPLGGQPGKAFF. In nucleotides, the CDR3 is TGTGCCAGCAGACCCCTGGGGGGACAGCCTGGGAAGGCTTTCTTT. This chain links TRBV28 with TRBJ1-1; 7 bases map to TRBD1. V lost 6 bases, J lost 11 bases, and 18 bases stayed unmatched. The CDR3 is made up of 15 amino acids. Germline loops: CDR1 MDHEN, CDR2 SYDVKM.

The rearrangement links TRBV5-5 to TRBJ1-5; 9 bases agree with TRBD1. Germline V lookup: CDR1 SGHKS, CDR2 YYEKEE (reference sequence). The CDR3 totals 16 residues. V was clipped by 4 bases and J by 1 base; unmatched bases: 6. The CDR3 DNA reads as TGTGCCAGCAGCCCACAGGGGGCGCAGAGCAATCAGCCCCAGCATTTT. Protein product: CASSPQGAQSNQPQHF.

The chain carries TRBV9 and TRBJ2-5, with D possibly being TRBD1 (5 bases). The CDR3 has 15 amino acids. CDR1 and CDR2 (germline): SGDLS, YYNGEE. Trimming took off 4 bases at V and 4 bases at J, with 17 bases between the two ends. The CDR3 DNA is TGTGCCAGCAGCCTCGGGCAGGGAATCTCAGAGACCCAGTACTTC. Its translation is CASSLGQGISETQYF.

The V call is TRBV18, the J call TRBJ2-7; 15 nucleotides match TRBD2. The CDR3 contains 13 residues. Unmatched junction bases numbered 1, after V lost 6 bases and J lost 7 bases. Germline V lookup: CDR1 KGHSH, CDR2 LQKENI. The DNA for the CDR3 is TGTGCCAGCTCCGGGACTAGCGGGGGGGAGCAGTACTTC. Translating it yields CASSGTSGGEQYF.

The genes are TRBV14 and TRBJ1-1; D may be TRBD1 (5 bases). Germline V CDR1 and CDR2: SGHDN, FVKESK. The V and J ends lost 4 bases and 5 bases respectively, with 14 bases between them. This CDR3 comprises 14 residues. For the CDR3, the DNA is TGTGCCAGCAGCCTGTTCCGTGGGGGGACTGAAGCTTTCTTT. This codes for CASSLFRGGTEAFF.

This chain links TRBV28 with TRBJ2-2; 11 bases map to TRBD2. J lost 1 base, V lost 6 bases, and 1 base had no gene match. The germline V gene has CDR1 MDHEN and CDR2 SYDVKM. The CDR3 runs to 15 residues. This chain's CDR3 is CASRGTSGNTGELFF. CDR3 DNA: TGTGCCAGCAGGGGGACTAGCGGGAACACCGGGGAGCTGTTTTTT.

The chain has TRBV16 and TRBJ1-3; perhaps TRBD1 as D (5 bases). There are 14 residues in the CDR3. V was shortened by 5 bases and J by 0 bases, with 8 bases between the two germline ends. Germline V CDR1 and CDR2: KGHSY, FQNENV. The CDR3 DNA follows: TGTGCCAGCAGCGACAGCTACTCTGGAAACACCATATATTTT. It is translated as CASSDSYSGNTIYF.

The chain employs TRBV21-1 and TRBJ1-6; the table calls TRBD1, which could not be checked here. TRBV21-1 corresponds to a pseudogene. CDR3 length: 14 residues. CDR3 nucleotide sequence: TGTGCCAGAATGGACAGGGGCGATAATTCACCCCTCCACTTT. Translating gives CARMDRGDNSPLHF.

V is TRBV11-3 and J is TRBJ2-3; TRBD1 matches at 7 bases. Germline CDR1 and CDR2: SGHNT and YENEEA. After removal of 4 bases from V and 1 base from J, the junction contained 2 bases not matched to a gene. CDR3 length: 14 residues. The CDR3 here is CASSSGTGTDTQYF. CDR3 bases: TGTGCCAGCAGCTCCGGGACAGGCACAGATACGCAGTATTTT.

The chain joins TRBV27 to TRBJ1-2, with 7 bases that match TRBD1. V was pared by 4 bases and J by 4 bases, with 6 bases of the junction left unmatched. CDR1 MNHEY and CDR2 SMNVEV come from the germline V gene (reference sequence). This CDR3 spans 14 amino acids. CDR3 in DNA: TGTGCCAGCAGTTACAGGGGATCAGTCTATGGCTACACCTTC. Its translation: CASSYRGSVYGYTF.

V gene TRBV7-9 combines with J gene TRBJ1-5; D is undetermined. CDR3 length: 15 residues. Trimming took 1 base from V and 3 from J, leaving 10 bases between them. The germline CDR1 and CDR2 sequences are SEHNR and FQNEAQ (reference sequence). The CDR3 here is CASSLGSGYNQPQHF. For the CDR3, the DNA is TGTGCCAGCAGCTTAGGGTCGGGGTACAATCAGCCCCAGCATTTT.

The chain recombines TRBV7-8 with TRBJ1-5; a weak D match, TRBD1 (6 bases). This CDR3 spans 18 amino acids. Deletions cut 0 bases from V and 4 bases from J, with 19 bases between. Germline V lookup: CDR1 SGHVS, CDR2 FQNEAQ. Here the CDR3 DNA reads TGTGCCAGCAGCTTAGCCAGCAGGTCGCAGGGGTTAAATCAGCCCCAGCATTTT. This gives the protein CASSLASRSQGLNQPQHF. Complete variable domain (other parts from reference TRBV7-8 and TRBJ1-5): GAGVSQSPRYKVAKRGQDVALRCDPISGHVSLFWYQQALGQGPEFLTYFQNEAQLDKSGLPSDRFFAERPEGSVSTLKIQRTQQEDSAVYLCASSLASRSQGLNQPQHFGDGTRLSIL.

This CDR3 is CASSFRTGGLGKETQYF. The CDR3, as DNA: TGTGCCAGCAGCTTCCGGACAGGGGGCTTGGGAAAAGAGACCCAGTACTTC. The chain is built from TRBV5-8 and TRBJ2-5; 11 nucleotides align to TRBD1. Germline V gene data show CDR1 as SGHTS and CDR2 as YDEGEE. V gave up 2 bases and J gave up 3 bases; unmatched junction bases: 9. The length of the CDR3 is 17 residues.

V usage is TRBV7-9 and J usage is TRBJ2-1; tentatively, D is TRBD1 (6 bases). The germline CDR1 and CDR2 sequences are SEHNR and FQNEAQ (reference sequence). This CDR3 has 13 amino acids. The V end lost 2 bases, the J end lost 9 bases, and 11 bases lay between the germline ends. In DNA, the CDR3 is TGTGCCAGCAGCTTATTGGGGGCGAGTGAGCAGTTCTTC. Amino acids: CASSLLGASEQFF.

This chain joins TRBV2 and TRBJ1-4; D call uncertain. V lost 2 bases and J 4 bases, leaving 5 bases between the germline ends. This CDR3 has 13 residues. The germline CDR1 and CDR2 sequences are SNHLY and FYNNEI. In nucleotides, the CDR3 is TGTGCCAGCAGTGAAAACAGTAATGAAAAACTGTTTTTT. This sequence encodes CASSENSNEKLFF.

This clone was recorded only once. The J gene is TRBJ2-3, the V gene TRBV5-1, with D perhaps matching TRBD1 (6 bases). The germline V and J ends were trimmed by 3 bases and 0 bases, with 11 bases remaining between them. The CDR3 is made up of 15 amino acids. From germline, CDR1 is SGHRS and CDR2 YFSETQ. The CDR3 region is CASSSGHFSTDTQYF. The CDR3 nucleotides are TGCGCCAGCAGCTCGGGACATTTTAGCACAGATACGCAGTATTTT.

This clone has just a few counts. The chain couples TRBV10-2 to TRBJ2-3, with 8 bases identical to TRBD1. This CDR3 region has 13 residues. Germline CDR1 and CDR2: WSHSY and SAAADI. V shed 7 bases and J 4 bases; nucleotides not matched to a gene: 4. The CDR3 protein is CASTGQVADTQYF. CDR3 nucleotide sequence: TGCGCCAGCACGGGACAGGTTGCAGATACGCAGTATTTT.

The rearrangement joins TRBV2 to TRBJ2-7; 8 bases are a match to TRBD1. This CDR3 comprises 16 residues. V lost 0 bases to trimming and J lost 7 bases; unmatched junction nucleotides: 11. Germline V lookup: CDR1 SNHLY, CDR2 FYNNEI. CDR3 sequence: CASSEAWTGSLGEQYF. CDR3 in DNA: TGTGCCAGCAGTGAAGCTTGGACAGGGTCCCTCGGGGAGCAGTACTTC.

This chain connects TRBV5-5 to TRBJ1-6; 10 bases match TRBD1. The CDR3 spans 15 residues. CDR1 SGHKS and CDR2 YYEKEE come from the germline V gene (reference sequence). V shed 3 bases and J 5 bases; nucleotides not matched to a gene: 2. Here the CDR3 reads CASSSTGGHNSPLHF. The CDR3 nucleotides are TGTGCCAGCAGCTCGACAGGGGGCCATAATTCACCCCTCCACTTT.

This chain links TRBV10-3 with TRBJ2-2; 8 positions match TRBD2. With V trimmed by 2 bases and J by 4 bases, 24 bases remained unmatched. This CDR3 region has 22 residues. CDR1 ENHRY and CDR2 SYGVKD come from the germline V gene. CDR3 sequence: CAISERDVPAGSGRPATGELFF. The CDR3 coding sequence is TGTGCCATCAGTGAGCGAGACGTCCCGGCGGGAAGCGGGAGACCGGCCACCGGGGAGCTGTTTTTT.

The CDR3 bases are TGTGCCAGCAGCAAGACTCGGGGGAAAGCTAAAGAGACCCAGTACTTC. Its translation: CASSKTRGKAKETQYF. The chain combines TRBV21-1 with TRBJ2-5; TRBD2, the table's D call, lacks a check against the DNA. TRBV21-1 constitutes a pseudogene. The CDR3 has 16 residues.

J is TRBJ2-7 and V is TRBV14; D may be TRBD2 (6 bases). The germline V gene encodes CDR1 SGHDN and CDR2 FVKESK. Trimming shortened V by 1 base and J by 2 bases, and 12 bases separated the two germline ends. There are 15 residues in the CDR3. In DNA form, the CDR3 reads TGTGCCAGCAGCCAAGGGTCGGGAGCAGCCTACGAGCAGTACTTC. Protein: CASSQGSGAAYEQYF.

CDR3 nucleotides: TGTGCCAGCAGCTCTACCCGTGAAAAACTGTTTTTT. The encoded protein is CASSSTREKLFF. The chain has TRBV7-2 and TRBJ1-4; D call uncertain. This CDR3 is built from 12 residues. V lost 4 bases to trimming and J lost 7 bases, with 7 bases between them. Germline V gene data show CDR1 as SGHTA and CDR2 as FQGNSA.

This clone appeared a few times. The chain carries TRBV7-2 and TRBJ2-1; D unresolved. The CDR3 runs to 15 residues. Germline loops: CDR1 SGHTA, CDR2 FQGNSA. The V end lost 7 bases, the J end lost 0 bases, and 13 bases lay between the germline ends. As DNA, the CDR3 is TGTGCCAGCACCTCAGCCATGAGCTCCTACAATGAGCAGTTCTTC. As protein: CASTSAMSSYNEQFF. Filled out from reference TRBV7-2 and TRBJ2-1, the complete variable domain reads GAGVSQSPSNKVTEKGKDVELRCDPISGHTALYWYRQSLGQGLEFLIYFQGNSAPDKSGLPSDRFSAERTGGSVSTLTIQRTQQEDSAVYLCASTSAMSSYNEQFFGPGTRLTVL.